Listed below are T cell receptor beta chains from one sample, sequenced in a study of cytomegalovirus exposure and HLA in healthy donors. Profiling relied on immunoSEQ multiplex PCR, and the TCRdb table lists in-frame clones only, not all of them. The sample consists of about 110,000 clones, more than 90% of them appearing once. Input material: PBMCs. Receptor source: a woman aged 18-29 years in good health and CMV-seronegative. CDR3s include the opening cysteine and the closing phenylalanine or tryptophan. D genes are given only for firm matches. Part of the rows lack a size; the others show once, few, many or a class for expanded clones.

TRBV5-6,-,TRBJ2-7,-,CASSHSGGSYEQYF,TGTGCCAGCAGCCATAGCGGTGGCTCCTACGAGCAGTACTTC
TRBV5-5,-,TRBJ2-7,-,CASSLGTVYYEQYF,TGTGCCAGCAGCTTGGGGACAGTTTACTACGAGCAGTACTTC
TRBV5-4,-,TRBJ2-5,TRBD2,CASSRGLAGGETQYF,TGTGCCAGCAGCCGGGGACTAGCGGGGGGAGAGACCCAGTACTTC
TRBV7-9,-,TRBJ2-3,TRBD1,CASSLYRGADTQYF,TGTGCCAGCAGCTTATACAGGGGGGCAGATACGCAGTATTTT
TRBV15,-,TRBJ1-3,TRBD1,CATSRNRGMGNTIYF,TGTGCCACCAGCAGAAACAGGGGTATGGGAAACACCATATATTTT
TRBV7-8,-,TRBJ2-7,-,CASSSDGSNPQYF,TGTGCCAGCAGCTCTGACGGGAGTAACCCGCAGTACTTC
TRBV9,-,TRBJ1-1,-,CASSVATGPKTPNKAFF,TGTGCCAGCAGCGTAGCTACAGGGCCTAAGACACCTAATAAAGCTTTCTTT
TRBV18,-,TRBJ2-7,TRBD2,CASSRSSGTVSYEQYF,TGTGCTAGCTCACGTTCTAGCGGGACCGTCAGCTACGAGCAGTACTTC
TRBV6-5,-,TRBJ2-7,TRBD1,CASSYAGGGEQYF,TGTGCCAGCAGTTACGCAGGGGGTGGCGAGCAGTACTTC
TRBV2,-,TRBJ2-5,TRBD2,CASSGGGSRCQAKTQYF,TGTGCCAGCAGTGGGGGGGGGAGCCGTTGTCAAGCTAAGACCCAGTACTTC
TRBV5-1,-,TRBJ2-2,-,CASSGGTNTGELFF,TGCGCCAGCAGCGGGGGGACTAACACCGGGGAGCTGTTTTTT
TRBV9,-,TRBJ2-3,-,CASSVRSAEGGEYTQYF,TGTGCCAGCAGCGTACGATCCGCCGAAGGGGGGGAATATACGCAGTATTTT
TRBV5-4,-,TRBJ2-3,TRBD2,CASSPGLAGSADTQYF,TGTGCCAGCAGCCCGGGACTAGCGGGGTCAGCAGATACGCAGTATTTT
TRBV7-2,-,TRBJ2-7,-,CASSAPPSEEQYF,TGTGCCAGCAGCGCACCACCTTCGGAGGAGCAGTACTTC
TRBV5-5,-,TRBJ2-7,-,CASSLSKLSVYEQYF,TGTGCCAGCAGCTTGTCCAAGTTATCGGTGTACGAGCAGTACTTC
TRBV6-5,-,TRBJ1-1,-,CASSYAGLSTEAFF,TGTGCCAGCAGTTACGCAGGGTTGAGCACTGAAGCTTTCTTT
TRBV20-1,-,TRBJ1-2,-,CSAPHPYGYTF,TGCAGTGCCCCACATCCTTATGGCTACACCTTC
TRBV27,once,TRBJ2-1,TRBD1,CASCFASGTGHEQFF,TGTGCCAGCTGCTTCGCTTCCGGGACAGGTCATGAGCAGTTCTTC
TRBV2,-,TRBJ2-7,-,CASSETASTGYSEQYF,TGTGCCAGCAGTGAGACGGCATCCACCGGGTACTCCGAGCAGTACTTC
TRBV7-6,-,TRBJ2-2,-,CASRKTGTLNTGELFF,TGTGCCAGCAGGAAAACCGGGACTCTAAACACCGGGGAGCTGTTTTTT
TRBV5-5,once,TRBJ1-1,-,CASSLRSNTEAFF,TGTGCCAGCAGCTTGCGGTCGAACACTGAAGCTTTCTTT
TRBV11-1,-,TRBJ1-2,-,CASSLDPFEAGSYGYTF,TGTGCCAGCAGCTTAGATCCCTTCGAGGCAGGGTCCTATGGCTACACCTTC
TRBV7-2,-,TRBJ1-1,TRBD1,CASSLGTGGLTEAFF,TGTGCCAGCAGCTTAGGCACAGGGGGCCTCACTGAAGCTTTCTTT
TRBV18,once,TRBJ2-3,TRBD2,CASSPGLAGAFTSTDTQYF,TGTGCCAGCTCACCGGGACTAGCGGGGGCCTTTACTAGCACAGATACGCAGTATTTT
TRBV5-1,-,TRBJ2-7,-,CASSRPGVTGEQYF,TGCGCCAGCAGCCGACCGGGGGTAACCGGCGAGCAGTACTTC
TRBV2,once,TRBJ2-3,TRBD2,CASTGRLAGVDTQYF,TGTGCCAGCACGGGAAGACTAGCGGGGGTGGATACGCAGTATTTT
TRBV28,-,TRBJ2-7,TRBD1,CASSLQYGDRVSYEQYF,TGTGCCAGCAGTTTACAGTATGGGGACAGGGTCTCCTACGAGCAGTACTTC
TRBV7-2,-,TRBJ2-5,-,CASSLRGASQETQYF,TGTGCCAGCAGCTTACGGGGGGCCTCCCAAGAGACCCAGTACTTC
TRBV6-1,-,TRBJ1-1,TRBD1,CASSAREAGGTEAFF,TGTGCCAGCAGTGCCCGGGAAGCAGGGGGCACTGAAGCTTTCTTT
TRBV6-5,-,TRBJ1-1,TRBD1,CASRWDRENTEAFF,TGTGCCAGCAGGTGGGACAGGGAGAACACTGAAGCTTTCTTT
TRBV7-2,-,TRBJ2-5,TRBD2,CASVIRGGPSETQYF,TGTGCCAGCGTGATCCGGGGGGGTCCCTCGGAGACCCAGTACTTC
TRBV7-2,once,TRBJ1-1,-,CASSLPGHPGGTEAFF,TGTGCCAGCAGCCTACCGGGACACCCAGGTGGCACTGAAGCTTTCTTT
TRBV27,-,TRBJ2-7,TRBD2,CASSLLAGGPYEQYF,TGTGCCAGCAGTCTCCTAGCGGGGGGGCCCTACGAGCAGTACTTC
TRBV28,-,TRBJ2-7,-,CASSNNQGTLFLAYEQYF,TGTGCCAGCAGTAACAATCAGGGAACTCTATTCCTAGCCTACGAGCAGTACTTC
TRBV27,once,TRBJ2-3,-,CASSLDSGPTDTQYF,TGTGCCAGCAGTTTAGATAGCGGTCCCACAGATACGCAGTATTTT
TRBV30,-,TRBJ1-1,-,CAWRGEGTEAFF,TGTGCCTGGAGAGGAGAAGGTACTGAAGCTTTCTTT
TRBV14,once,TRBJ2-1,-,CASSQESRGAYNEQFF,TGTGCCAGCAGCCAAGAATCACGCGGGGCTTACAATGAGCAGTTCTTC
TRBV6-5,-,TRBJ1-4,-,CASSNAGRKLFF,TGTGCCAGCAGTAACGCCGGGAGAAAACTGTTTTTT
TRBV4-2,-,TRBJ2-1,TRBD2,CASSPTRLAGDAYNEQFF,TGTGCCAGCAGCCCGACACGACTAGCGGGGGACGCCTACAATGAGCAGTTCTTC
TRBV2,-,TRBJ2-1,-,CASSVLGARQTDFSSYNEQFF,TGTGCCAGCAGCGTCCTTGGGGCGAGACAGACCGACTTTAGTTCCTACAATGAGCAGTTCTTC
TRBV4-2,once,TRBJ1-4,-,CASSQVSREKLFF,TGTGCCAGCAGCCAAGTTAGCCGTGAAAAACTGTTTTTT
TRBV4-3,once,TRBJ2-1,TRBD2,CASSQDIWGGVSSYNEQFF,TGCGCCAGCAGCCAAGATATTTGGGGGGGGGTGAGCTCCTACAATGAGCAGTTCTTC
TRBV19,-,TRBJ1-5,-,CASSIERAGNQPQHF,TGTGCCAGTAGTATAGAGAGGGCGGGTAATCAGCCCCAGCATTTT
TRBV2,-,TRBJ1-1,-,CASSPRIRHIPEAFF,TGTGCCAGCAGCCCCCGTATTAGACATATCCCTGAAGCTTTCTTT
TRBV13,once,TRBJ1-4,TRBD1,CASSRTTETGRGGKLFF,TGTGCCAGCAGCCGGACAACAGAGACAGGGCGGGGGGGAAAACTGTTTTTT
TRBV4-3,-,TRBJ1-2,-,CASSQEGRGPGGGYTF,TGCGCCAGCAGCCAAGAAGGGAGGGGCCCGGGAGGGGGCTACACCTTC
TRBV28,-,TRBJ2-7,-,CASSLTGYEQYF,TGTGCCAGCAGTTTAACAGGCTACGAGCAGTACTTC
TRBV7-3,-,TRBJ2-5,TRBD2,CASSALAGAQETQYF,TGTGCCAGCAGCGCCTTAGCGGGGGCACAAGAGACCCAGTACTTC